The sequence of this TCR beta chain was determined in a study of T cells after yellow fever vaccination. Notes on the study in general: The booster saw the reappearance of most primary-vaccination clones (approximately 97% CD4, less than 90% CD8).

This clonotype has more than one count but fewer than ten. The antigen is unknown. Each CDR3 protein gets one entry after TCRdb re-called the 5' RACE reads with MiXCR. Of about 340,000 distinct CDR3 sequences in the sample, 3% to 4.5% are singletons; the top ten hold about 24%. Germline loops: CDR1 SQVTM, CDR2 ANQGSEA. With 1 base removed from V and 4 bases from J, the gap between germline ends came to 13 bases. This CDR3 spans 15 amino acids. This TCR came from a man younger than 35 who received the YFV17D yellow fever vaccine. The sample was PBMCs, taken 5 days after the yellow fever booster vaccination. This chain connects TRBV29-1 to TRBJ1-4; D may be TRBD1 (5 bases). The DNA for the CDR3 is TGCAGCGTTGAAGGTTCGACAGAGAATAATGAAAAACTGTTTTTT. The encoded protein is CSVEGSTENNEKLFF.